This T cell receptor beta chain derives from a study of control samples from healthy donors and cancer patients. Clones were read by immunoSEQ multiplex PCR, and TCRdb kept only the in-frame ones, dropping some. The sample has 80,000 or so clones, around 92% seen once. There are 15 residues in the CDR3. Germline CDR1 KGHSH, CDR2 LQKENI. Trimming took off 2 bases at V and 0 bases at J, with 10 bases between the two ends. V usage is TRBV18 and J usage is TRBJ1-2; the D gene is possibly TRBD1 (5 bases). Input material: blood. The TCR originated in a man aged 50-59 years in good health. The CDR3: CASSPGRDANYGYTF. The CDR3 DNA is TGTGCCAGCTCACCAGGGAGGGACGCTAACTATGGCTACACCTTC.